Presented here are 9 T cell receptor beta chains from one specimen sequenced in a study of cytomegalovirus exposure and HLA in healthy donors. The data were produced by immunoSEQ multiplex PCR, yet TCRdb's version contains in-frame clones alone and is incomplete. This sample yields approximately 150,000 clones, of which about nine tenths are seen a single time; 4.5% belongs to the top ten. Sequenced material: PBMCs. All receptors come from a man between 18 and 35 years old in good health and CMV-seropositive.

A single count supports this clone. The CDR3 loop reads CASSVEAGGPTDTQYF. CDR3 DNA sequence: TGTGCCAGCAGCGTAGAGGCGGGGGGGCCAACAGATACGCAGTATTTT. The rearrangement joins TRBV9 to TRBJ2-3; TRBD2 matches at 9 bases. The CDR3 covers 16 residues. V dropped 0 bases and J dropped 3; count of bases not matched to a gene: 5. The germline V gene encodes CDR1 SGDLS and CDR2 YYNGEE.

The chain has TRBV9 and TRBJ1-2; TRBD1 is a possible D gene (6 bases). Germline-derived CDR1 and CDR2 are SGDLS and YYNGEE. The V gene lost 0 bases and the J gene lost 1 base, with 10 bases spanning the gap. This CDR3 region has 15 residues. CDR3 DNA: TGTGCCAGCAGCGTAGATCCAGGGGTTAACTATGGCTACACCTTC. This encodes CASSVDPGVNYGYTF.

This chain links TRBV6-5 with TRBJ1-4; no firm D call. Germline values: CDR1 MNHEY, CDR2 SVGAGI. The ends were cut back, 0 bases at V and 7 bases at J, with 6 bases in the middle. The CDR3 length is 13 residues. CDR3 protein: CASSYSQVEKLFF. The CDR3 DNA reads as TGTGCCAGCAGTTACTCCCAGGTTGAAAAACTGTTTTTT.

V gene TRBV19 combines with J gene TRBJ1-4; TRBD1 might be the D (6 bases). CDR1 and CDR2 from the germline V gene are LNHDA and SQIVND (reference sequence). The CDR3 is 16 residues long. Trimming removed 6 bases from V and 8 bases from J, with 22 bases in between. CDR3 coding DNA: TGTGCCAGTAGACCCCAAATAGGGGGAAAAACCGAAAAACTGTTTTTT. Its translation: CASRPQIGGKTEKLFF.

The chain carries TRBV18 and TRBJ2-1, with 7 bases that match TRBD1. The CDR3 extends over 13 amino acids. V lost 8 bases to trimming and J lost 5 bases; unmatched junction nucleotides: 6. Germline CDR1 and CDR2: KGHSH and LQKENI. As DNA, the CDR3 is TGTGCCAGCGCGGACAGGAGAAACAATGAGCAGTTCTTC. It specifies CASADRRNNEQFF.

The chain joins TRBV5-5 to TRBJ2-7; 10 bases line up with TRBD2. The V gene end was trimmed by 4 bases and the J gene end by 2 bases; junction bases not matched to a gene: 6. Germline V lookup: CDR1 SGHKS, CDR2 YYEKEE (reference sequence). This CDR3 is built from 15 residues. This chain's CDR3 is CASSPFTSGTYEQYF. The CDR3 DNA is TGTGCCAGCAGCCCCTTTACTAGCGGGACCTACGAGCAGTACTTC.

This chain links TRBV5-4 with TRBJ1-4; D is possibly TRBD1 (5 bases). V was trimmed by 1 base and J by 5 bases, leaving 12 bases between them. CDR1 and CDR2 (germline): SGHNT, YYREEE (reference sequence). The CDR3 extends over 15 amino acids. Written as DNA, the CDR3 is TGTGCCAGCAGCTTGTACTCAGGGCCGAATGAAAAACTGTTTTTT. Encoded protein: CASSLYSGPNEKLFF.

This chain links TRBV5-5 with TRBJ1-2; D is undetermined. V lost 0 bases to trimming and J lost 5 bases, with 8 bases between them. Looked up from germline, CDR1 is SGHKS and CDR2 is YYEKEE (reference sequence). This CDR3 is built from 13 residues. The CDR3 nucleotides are TGTGCCAGCAGCTTGGAAGAGATTTATGGCTACACCTTC. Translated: CASSLEEIYGYTF. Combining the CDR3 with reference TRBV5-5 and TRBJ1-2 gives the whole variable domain DAGVTQSPTHLIKTRGQQVTLRCSPISGHKSVSWYQQVLGQGPQFIFQYYEKEERGRGNFPDRFSARQFPNYSSELNVNALLLGDSALYLCASSLEEIYGYTFGSGTRLTVV.

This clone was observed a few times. Here the CDR3 reads CASRLGQQDTEAFF. CDR3 in DNA: TGTGCCAGCAGATTGGGACAGCAGGACACTGAAGCTTTCTTT. V usage is TRBV7-9 and J usage is TRBJ1-1; 7 bases fit TRBD1. The CDR3 length is 14 residues. Germline V CDR1 and CDR2: SEHNR, FQNEAQ (reference sequence). V lost 6 bases, J lost 3 bases, and 7 bases stayed unmatched.